This passage covers 10 T cell receptor beta chains from one sample sequenced in a study of cytomegalovirus exposure and HLA in healthy donors. Generated by immunoSEQ multiplex PCR, the TCRdb table keeps only in-frame clones and is missing some. The table lists fewer than 350,000 clones, roughly 88% of them singletons. Sequenced: PBMCs. These receptors came from a woman in her late teens or twenties in good health and CMV-seronegative.

The V gene is TRBV18, the J gene TRBJ1-4; TRBD1 is a possible D gene (6 bases). Between the trimmed V and J ends, which lost 3 bases and 5 bases, there was a span of 19 bases. This CDR3 contains 17 residues. Germline values: CDR1 KGHSH, CDR2 LQKENI. CDR3 amino acids: CASSPLLPTGTNEKLFF. As DNA, the CDR3 is TGTGCCAGCTCACCCCTCCTACCGACAGGAACGAATGAAAAACTGTTTTTT.

This clone was seen only a few times. The rearrangement uses TRBV10-2 and TRBJ1-2, with no clear D. Germline assignment: CDR1 WSHSY and CDR2 SAAADI. This CDR3 region has 13 residues. Trimming took off 3 bases at V and 2 bases at J, with 7 bases between the two ends. The DNA of the CDR3 is TGCGCCAGCAGTGAACGGGGAAACTATGGCTACACCTTC. As protein: CASSERGNYGYTF.

CDR3 residues: CASSTRRYRGSYEQYF. The CDR3 DNA sequence: TGTGCCAGCAGTACACGGCGCTACAGGGGGTCCTACGAGCAGTACTTC. V usage is TRBV27 and J usage is TRBJ2-7, with TRBD1 identical over 8 bases. The CDR3 covers 16 residues. The ends lost 5 bases at V and 1 base at J; junction bases unmatched: 10. The germline V gene encodes CDR1 MNHEY and CDR2 SMNVEV (reference sequence).

The table lists this clone with a few counts. The chain combines TRBV6-1 with TRBJ2-7, with a possible D match to TRBD2 (5 bases). CDR1 is MNHNS and CDR2 is SASEGT in the germline V gene. Trimming left V 2 bases short and J 9 bases short, with 17 bases between. The CDR3 is 14 amino acids. The CDR3 coding sequence is TGTGCCAGCAGTGAATCGGGCATCCAAGGAGGGCAGTACTTC. Protein product: CASSESGIQGGQYF.

This sequence joins TRBV4-1 and TRBJ2-7, with TRBD2 as a possible D gene (5 bases). The V gene lost 0 bases and the J gene lost 2 bases, with 14 bases spanning the gap. Germline loops: CDR1 MGHRA, CDR2 YSYEKL. The CDR3 extends over 16 amino acids. CDR3 sequence (DNA): TGCGCCAGCAGCCAAGATTGGGCGGCGGGCGCCTACGAGCAGTACTTC. It yields the protein CASSQDWAAGAYEQYF.

The CDR3 protein is CASSENEGQPQHF. In nucleotides, the CDR3 is TGTGCCAGCAGCGAGAACGAGGGTCAGCCCCAGCATTTT. The chain employs TRBV9 and TRBJ1-5; the D is unclear. V shed 3 bases and J shed 6 bases, with 10 bases lying between them. Germline CDR1 SGDLS, CDR2 YYNGEE. The CDR3 spans 13 residues.

A few counts support this clone. The V and J genes are TRBV11-1 and TRBJ2-7; D may be TRBD1 (5 bases). V was cut by 2 bases and J by 5 bases, with 16 bases left in between. Germline lookup yields CDR1 SGHAT and CDR2 FQDESV (reference sequence). This CDR3 region has 15 residues. The CDR3 coding sequence is TGTGCCAGCAGCTTACAAGGCAGGGCCATGGACGAGCAGTACTTC. It is translated as CASSLQGRAMDEQYF.

The chain carries TRBV4-1 and TRBJ1-2; D is uncertain. With 1 base removed from V and 8 bases from J, the gap between germline ends came to 20 bases. CDR1 is MGHRA and CDR2 is YSYEKL in the germline V gene. The CDR3 covers 16 residues. The CDR3 nucleotides are TGCGCCAGCAGCCAAGGGTTCAGTGCAGCCACGGGAGGCTACACCTTC. This codes for CASSQGFSAATGGYTF.

This chain connects TRBV11-2 to TRBJ2-7; 8 bases map to TRBD2. Trimming removed 2 bases from V and 6 bases from J; junction bases left unmatched: 6. CDR1 and CDR2 (germline): SGHAT, FQNNGV. The CDR3 is 14 residues long. The CDR3 DNA reads as TGTGCCAGCAGCTTACTAAGCGGGAGAAGCGAGCAGTACTTC. It encodes CASSLLSGRSEQYF.

J is TRBJ2-2 and V is TRBV27; 12 bases are shared with TRBD2. Germline V CDR1 and CDR2: MNHEY, SMNVEV (reference sequence). Losses at the gene ends were 4 bases for V and 2 bases for J; bases not matched to a gene: 8. The CDR3 extends over 18 amino acids. The CDR3 sequence is CASSSRTSGKLNTGELFF. The CDR3 DNA reads as TGTGCCAGCAGTTCGAGGACTAGCGGGAAACTTAACACCGGGGAGCTGTTTTTT.